This T cell receptor beta chain was documented in a study of response to subunit inactivated influenza vaccine. TCRdb re-derived calls from the RT-PCR reads in MiXCR, one entry per CDR3 protein. Of about 620,000 distinct CDR3 sequences listed, roughly 12% are singletons. The germline V gene has CDR1 MNHEY and CDR2 SVGEGT. The CDR3 sequence is 14 residues long. The ends lost 3 bases at V and 6 bases at J; junction bases unmatched: 7. The sample was also linked to a second study, of T cells expressing NK-cell markers. That paper adds: cDNA encoding TCR beta was synthesized via 5'RACE template switching incorporating UMIs. There were a handful of donors in whom these clonotypes also led the CD3+CD56-NKG2C+ fraction.

This chain joins TRBV6-2 or TRBV6-3 and TRBJ2-7; 8 bases map to TRBD2. The sequence was obtained from a man aged 50-60 years who received an inactivated influenza vaccine. The sample was PBMCs from blood, taken on the day of vaccination. For the CDR3, the DNA is TGTGCCAGCAGTTATGAGGGACTAGTTTCCGAGCAGTACTTC. Amino acid sequence: CASSYEGLVSEQYF.